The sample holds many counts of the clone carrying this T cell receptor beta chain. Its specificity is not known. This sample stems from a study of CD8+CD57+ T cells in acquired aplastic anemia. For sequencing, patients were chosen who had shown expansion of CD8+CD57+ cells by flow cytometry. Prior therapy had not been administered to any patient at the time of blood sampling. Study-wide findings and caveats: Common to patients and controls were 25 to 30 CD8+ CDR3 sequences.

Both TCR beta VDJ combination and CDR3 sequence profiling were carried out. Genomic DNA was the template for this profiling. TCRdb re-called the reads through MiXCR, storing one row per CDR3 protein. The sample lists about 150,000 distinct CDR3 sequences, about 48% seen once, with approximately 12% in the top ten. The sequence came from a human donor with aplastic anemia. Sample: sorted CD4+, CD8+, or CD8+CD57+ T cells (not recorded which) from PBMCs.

CDR3 sequence reads: CASSASGGHSYEQYF. Here the CDR3 DNA reads TGTGCCAGCAGCGCCAGCGGGGGGCATTCCTACGAGCAGTACTTC. The V gene is TRBV9, the J gene TRBJ2-7, with 9 bases matching TRBD2. J was trimmed by 1 base and V by 3 bases; bases with no gene match: 5. CDR1 and CDR2 from the germline V gene are SGDLS and YYNGEE. CDR3 length: 15 amino acids.